This TCR beta chain stems from a study of cytomegalovirus exposure and HLA in healthy donors. Study-level results: As was reported, the classifier diagnosed cytomegalovirus status with high specificity and sensitivity. Other equally common chains were less clonally expanded than HLA-associated TCR beta chains, a later analysis showed.

Germline loops: CDR1 KGHSH, CDR2 LQKENI. CDR3 length: 14 residues. Trimming removed 5 bases at V and 7 bases at J, with 17 bases between. PCR was performed using 60 Vbeta and 13 Jbeta primers. The repertoire was sequenced with immunoSEQ multiplex PCR; TCRdb's copy has only in-frame clones and lacks some. The data hold about 140,000 clones, with around three quarters observed a single time. Worth noting for this clone: Its antigen is still unknown.

The chain joins TRBV18 to TRBJ1-1, with D unresolved. The sample consisted of PBMCs. The origin of this receptor is a man aged 35-49 years in good health and CMV-seronegative. The CDR3 DNA sequence: TGTGCCAGCTCATCGATCAGGTCCACGATTGAAGCTTTCTTT. It codes for CASSSIRSTIEAFF. The whole variable domain, remainder taken from reference TRBV18 and TRBJ1-1, is NAGVMQNPRHLVRRRGQEARLRCSPMKGHSHVYWYRQLPEEGLKFMVYLQKENIIDESGMPKERFSAEFPKEGPSILRIQQVVRGDSAAYFCASSSIRSTIEAFFGQGTRLTVV.